These 30 T cell receptor beta chains were sequenced from one sample in a study of T cell repertoires in cytomegalovirus infection. MiXCR, applied by TCRdb to the reads, yields one record per CDR3 protein. The data show roughly 630,000 distinct CDR3 sequences, 20% to 25% seen once. What was sequenced was CD8+ T cells from PBMCs. These receptors originate from a human donor in good health (CMV status not recorded). Some clones in this sample may be carry-over from other donors' samples.

V and J are TRBV2 and TRBJ1-2; no clear D. The CDR3 spans 14 residues. V lost 2 bases and J lost 5, with 12 bases in between. CDR1 and CDR2 (germline): SNHLY, FYNNEI. Here the CDR3 reads CASSEPGLGYGYTF. In DNA form, the CDR3 reads TGTGCCAGCAGTGAACCGGGATTGGGGTATGGCTACACCTTC.

The chain uses TRBV2 and TRBJ1-5; D is uncertain. The CDR3 totals 14 residues. In germline, CDR1 is SNHLY, CDR2 FYNNEI. V shed 6 bases and J shed 4 bases, with 13 bases lying between them. CDR3 residues: CASREKGLNQPQHF. For the CDR3, the DNA is TGTGCCAGCAGGGAGAAGGGTCTTAATCAGCCCCAGCATTTT.

There are a few counts of this clonotype. The chain joins TRBV12-3 or TRBV12-4 to TRBJ2-2, with D tentatively TRBD2 (5 bases). The germline V and J ends were trimmed by 4 bases and 3 bases, with 24 bases remaining between them. The CDR3 runs to 19 residues. In DNA form, the CDR3 reads TGTGCCAGCAGTTCGATGGTGGAGGTACTACCAGTGGACACCGGGGAGCTGTTTTTT. The encoded protein is CASSSMVEVLPVDTGELFF.

J is TRBJ2-7 and V is TRBV20-1; D gene unclear. Germline CDR1 reads DFQATT; CDR2 reads SNEGSKA (reference sequence). The germline V and J ends were trimmed by 6 bases and 3 bases, with 15 bases remaining between them. The CDR3 is 13 residues long. The CDR3 DNA is TGCAGTGCCCCAGACGAAACAAACTACGAGCAGTACTTC. It encodes CSAPDETNYEQYF.

The chain is built from TRBV7-9 and TRBJ1-2; 7 bases map to TRBD1. The trim removed 5 bases at V and 6 bases at J, leaving 9 bases unmatched. CDR3 length: 14 residues. The germline V gene encodes CDR1 SEHNR and CDR2 FQNEAQ (reference sequence). CDR3 residues: CASSPPTGEDGYTF. CDR3 nucleotides: TGTGCCAGCAGCCCCCCTACAGGGGAGGATGGCTACACCTTC. Filled out from reference TRBV7-9 and TRBJ1-2, the complete variable domain reads DTGVSQNPRHKITKRGQNVTFRCDPISEHNRLYWYRQTLGQGPEFLTYFQNEAQLEKSRLLSDRFSAERPKGSFSTLEIQRTEQGDSAMYLCASSPPTGEDGYTFGSGTRLTVV.

J is TRBJ2-7 and V is TRBV2; a weak D match, TRBD1 (5 bases). CDR1 and CDR2 (germline): SNHLY, FYNNEI. The CDR3 extends over 15 amino acids. The germline V and J ends were trimmed by 3 bases and 1 base, with 13 bases remaining between them. CDR3 protein: CASSDKGQSSYEQYV. The CDR3 DNA is TGTGCCAGCAGTGATAAGGGGCAAAGTTCCTACGAGCAGTACGTC.

As regards this clonotype: This may arise from a read error, as a much more abundant clone is one base away. The chain recombines TRBV7-6 with TRBJ2-3; 8 bases match TRBD2. CDR1 SGHVS and CDR2 FNYEAQ come from the germline V gene. This CDR3 contains 14 residues. This CDR3 reads CASILAGLTDTQYF. In DNA, the CDR3 is TGTGCCAGCATCTTAGCGGGGCTCACAGATACGCAGTATTTT.

This clonotype was seen repeatedly, ten times or more. This chain links TRBV7-9 with TRBJ2-1; a weak D match, TRBD1 (7 bases). The V and J ends lost 4 bases and 10 bases respectively, with 20 bases between them. The CDR3 covers 15 residues. In germline, CDR1 is SEHNR, CDR2 FQNEAQ (reference sequence). In DNA, the CDR3 is TGTGCCAGCAGCTCCCTCGACAGGGAGGAAAGCGAGCAGTTCTTC. Amino acids: CASSSLDREESEQFF.

This clonotype was seen at least ten times. The rearrangement links TRBV11-2 to TRBJ2-5; D unclear. This CDR3 has 15 residues. The V gene's germline CDR1 is SGHAT and CDR2 FQNNGV. Trimming stripped 1 base from V and 2 bases from J, with 11 bases between. DNA for the CDR3: TGTGCCAGCAGCTTAGCCCCCCAACCTCAAGAGACCCAGTACTTC. Its translation is CASSLAPQPQETQYF. Full variable domain (rest looked up from reference TRBV11-2 and TRBJ2-5): EAGVAQSPRYKIIEKRQSVAFWCNPISGHATLYWYQQILGQGPKLLIQFQNNGVVDDSQLPKDRFSAERLKGVDSTLKIQPAKLEDSAVYLCASSLAPQPQETQYFGPGTRLLVL.

The V gene is TRBV27, the J gene TRBJ2-7, with TRBD1 matching 8 bases. Germline values: CDR1 MNHEY, CDR2 SMNVEV (reference sequence). The CDR3 spans 15 residues. J was trimmed by 3 bases and V by 3 bases; bases with no gene match: 7. This CDR3 is CASSLYGTGYYEQYF. The CDR3 DNA reads TGTGCCAGCAGTTTGTACGGGACAGGTTACTACGAGCAGTACTTC.

This clonotype showed up just a few times. The V call is TRBV20-1, the J call TRBJ1-6; D is unclear. Trimming cost V 6 bases and J 0 bases, with 9 bases left between them. The germline gives CDR1 DFQATT, CDR2 SNEGSKA (reference sequence). CDR3 length: 14 amino acids. CDR3 residues: CSALQRSYNSPLHF. The CDR3 DNA is TGCAGTGCCTTACAGCGCTCCTATAATTCACCCCTCCACTTT.

In this sample, this clonotype turned up a few times. The V and J genes are TRBV28 and TRBJ2-3; D is ambiguous. CDR3 length: 16 residues. V dropped 5 bases and J dropped 0 bases, with 15 bases sitting between them. The V gene's germline CDR1 is MDHEN and CDR2 SYDVKM. CDR3 coding DNA: TGTGCCAGCAGTATGCGTTACAAGGCTAGCACAGATACGCAGTATTTT. Residues: CASSMRYKASTDTQYF.

A note on this clonotype: Mismatch with germline at one junction end may stem from a read error. The chain combines TRBV9 with TRBJ1-1; unclear D gene. This CDR3 spans 14 amino acids. CDR1 is SGDLS and CDR2 is YYNGEE in the germline V gene. The CDR3 DNA is TGTGCCAGCAACGTATTTTCGAGCAACACTGAAGCTTTCTTT. This encodes CASNVFSSNTEAFF.

The chain combines TRBV7-9 with TRBJ2-5, with 14 bases identical to TRBD2. The CDR3 covers 16 residues. In germline, CDR1 is SEHNR, CDR2 FQNEAQ (reference sequence). Losses at the gene ends were 4 bases for V and 2 bases for J; bases not matched to a gene: 3. Here the CDR3 reads CASSWTSGGFQETQYF. The CDR3 DNA sequence: TGTGCCAGCAGCTGGACTAGCGGGGGGTTTCAAGAGACCCAGTACTTC.

The rearrangement joins TRBV6-2 or TRBV6-3 to TRBJ2-1; tentatively, D is TRBD2 (7 bases). The CDR3 is made up of 17 amino acids. CDR1 MNHEY and CDR2 SVGEGT come from the germline V gene. Trimming stripped 6 bases from V and 4 bases from J, with 22 bases between. The CDR3 loop reads CASSSPRGGGFYNEQFF. CDR3 in DNA: TGTGCCAGCAGCTCCCCCCGGGGCGGGGGCTTTTACAATGAGCAGTTCTTC.

This clonotype has just a few counts. The chain links TRBV6-2 or TRBV6-3 to TRBJ2-3; a possible D gene is TRBD2 (5 bases). Trimming pared 3 bases from V and 0 bases from J, leaving 10 bases between. CDR1 MNHEY and CDR2 SVGEGT come from the germline V gene. This CDR3 contains 15 residues. The CDR3 sequence: CASSYRLPSTDTQYF. For the CDR3, the DNA is TGTGCCAGCAGTTATAGACTACCCAGCACAGATACGCAGTATTTT.

The gene calls are TRBV14 and TRBJ1-3; no firm D call. The CDR3 extends over 13 amino acids. V was cut by 4 bases and J by 1 base, with 5 bases left in between. CDR1 and CDR2 from the germline V gene are SGHDN and FVKESK. The CDR3 sequence: CASSLRSGNTIYF. In DNA form, the CDR3 reads TGTGCCAGCAGCCTAAGATCTGGAAACACCATATATTTT. The complete variable domain, with remaining parts taken from reference TRBV14 and TRBJ1-3, reads EAGVTQFPSHSVIEKGQTVTLRCDPISGHDNLYWYRRVMGKEIKFLLHFVKESKQDESGMPNNRFLAERTGGTYSTLKVQPAELEDSGVYFCASSLRSGNTIYFGEGSWLTVV.

The chain joins TRBV28 to TRBJ2-5; perhaps TRBD1 as D (5 bases). The CDR3 covers 14 residues. Trimming took 1 base from V and 4 from J, leaving 10 bases between them. Germline values: CDR1 MDHEN, CDR2 SYDVKM. The CDR3 DNA follows: TGTGCCAGCAGTTTATTAAAGGGGCTAGAGACCCAGTACTTC. Residues: CASSLLKGLETQYF.

The gene calls are TRBV27 and TRBJ2-7; no reliable D call. Germline-derived CDR1 and CDR2 are MNHEY and SMNVEV (reference sequence). V lost 2 bases, J lost 0 bases, and 11 bases lay in between. The CDR3 is made up of 15 amino acids. The CDR3 reads CASSLSLLLSYEQYF. CDR3 coding DNA: TGTGCCAGCAGTTTAAGCCTTCTTCTCTCCTACGAGCAGTACTTC.

As for this clonotype: One base away lies a much larger clone, so this may be a sequencing read error. The rearrangement joins TRBV7-8 to TRBJ2-3; 7 bases are a match to TRBD2. This CDR3 comprises 16 residues. CDR1 and CDR2 from the germline V gene are SGHVS and FQNEAQ. CDR3 nucleotide sequence: TGTACCAGCAGCTCTTATAGCGGGTATGGTGCAGATACGCAGTATTTT. Residues: CTSSSYSGYGADTQYF.

The chain has TRBV20-1 and TRBJ2-5; possible D gene TRBD1, 6 bases. V was cut by 3 bases and J by 5 bases, with 19 bases left in between. CDR3 size: 15 residues. Germline lookup yields CDR1 DFQATT and CDR2 SNEGSKA (reference sequence). In DNA, the CDR3 is TGCAGTGCTAGCGACTACCCAGGGGTCAGGGAGACCCAGTACTTC. The encoded protein is CSASDYPGVRETQYF.

The rearrangement uses TRBV20-1 and TRBJ1-1; no clear D gene. This CDR3 is built from 16 residues. The germline CDR1 and CDR2 sequences are DFQATT and SNEGSKA (reference sequence). With 0 bases removed from V and 5 bases from J, the gap between germline ends came to 19 bases. CDR3 bases: TGCAGTGCTAGAGATCAAGGTCGGAGCGAATGGACTGAAGCTTTCTTT. Translated, it gives CSARDQGRSEWTEAFF.

This clonotype has just a few counts. The rearrangement uses TRBV19 and TRBJ2-3; unclear D gene. The CDR3 sequence is 14 residues long. CDR1 is LNHDA and CDR2 is SQIVND in the germline V gene (reference sequence). The germline V and J ends were trimmed by 8 bases and 7 bases, with 19 bases remaining between them. The CDR3 loop reads CASHAGFIGNTQYF. CDR3 coding DNA: TGTGCCAGTCACGCTGGGTTCATCGGAAATACGCAGTATTTT.

The chain uses TRBV6-8 and TRBJ1-3; D gene unclear. The CDR3 length is 11 residues. Germline V gene sequence: CDR1 MNHGY, CDR2 SAAAGT. V gave up 9 bases and J gave up 1 base, with 4 bases separating them. The CDR3 reads CARVSGNTIYF. The CDR3 nucleotides read TGTGCCAGGGTTTCTGGAAACACCATATATTTT.

This clonotype was seen a handful of times. The V call is TRBV7-3, the J call TRBJ1-2; D gene uncertain. V shed 4 bases and J shed 5 bases, with 8 bases lying between them. The V gene's germline CDR1 is SGHTA and CDR2 FQGTGA. The CDR3 totals 12 residues. CDR3 in DNA: TGTGCCAGCAGCTCGAATTATTATGGCTACACCTTC. It specifies CASSSNYYGYTF.

V is TRBV2 and J is TRBJ2-1; 13 nucleotides line up with TRBD2. CDR1 is SNHLY and CDR2 is FYNNEI in the germline V gene. This CDR3 is built from 16 residues. After removal of 8 bases from V and 5 bases from J, the junction contained 9 bases not matched to a gene. The CDR3 coding sequence is TGTGCCAGCCTGGGAGGACTAGCGGGGGCAAACAATGAGCAGTTCTTC. It translates to CASLGGLAGANNEQFF.

The gene calls are TRBV5-4 and TRBJ1-1, with no clear D. Germline CDR1 SGHNT, CDR2 YYREEE (reference sequence). The length of the CDR3 is 13 residues. V dropped 1 base and J dropped 5 bases, with 9 bases sitting between them. DNA of the CDR3: TGTGCCAGCAGCTTGATTATCGGGACTGAAGCTTTCTTT. This codes for CASSLIIGTEAFF.

V usage is TRBV11-2 and J usage is TRBJ2-7, with 9 bases fitting TRBD1. Losses at the gene ends were 9 bases for V and 6 bases for J; bases not matched to a gene: 12. The CDR3 is made up of 14 amino acids. Per germline, CDR1 SGHAT and CDR2 FQNNGV. CDR3 region: CASPPGTGRVEQYF. The CDR3 DNA reads as TGTGCCAGTCCCCCCGGGACAGGGAGAGTCGAGCAGTACTTC.

As concerns this clonotype: Germline and junction disagree at one end, which may indicate a read error. The V gene is TRBV28, the J gene TRBJ1-5, with a weak D call TRBD1 (6 bases). This CDR3 spans 18 amino acids. Germline V CDR1 and CDR2: MDHEN, SYDVKM. The CDR3 DNA reads TGTGTCAGCAGTTTCCCACCGGCAGGGGACTATAGCAATCAGCCCCAGCATTTT. Translation gives CVSSFPPAGDYSNQPQHF.

The rearrangement uses TRBV28 and TRBJ2-1, with TRBD2 identical over 9 bases. Losses at the gene ends were 4 bases for V and 7 bases for J; bases not matched to a gene: 14. The CDR3 covers 17 residues. The germline V gene has CDR1 MDHEN and CDR2 SYDVKM. CDR3 amino acids: CASSYRGAGGPGNEQFF. CDR3 nucleotide sequence: TGTGCCAGCAGTTACCGAGGAGCGGGGGGCCCCGGGAATGAGCAGTTCTTC.